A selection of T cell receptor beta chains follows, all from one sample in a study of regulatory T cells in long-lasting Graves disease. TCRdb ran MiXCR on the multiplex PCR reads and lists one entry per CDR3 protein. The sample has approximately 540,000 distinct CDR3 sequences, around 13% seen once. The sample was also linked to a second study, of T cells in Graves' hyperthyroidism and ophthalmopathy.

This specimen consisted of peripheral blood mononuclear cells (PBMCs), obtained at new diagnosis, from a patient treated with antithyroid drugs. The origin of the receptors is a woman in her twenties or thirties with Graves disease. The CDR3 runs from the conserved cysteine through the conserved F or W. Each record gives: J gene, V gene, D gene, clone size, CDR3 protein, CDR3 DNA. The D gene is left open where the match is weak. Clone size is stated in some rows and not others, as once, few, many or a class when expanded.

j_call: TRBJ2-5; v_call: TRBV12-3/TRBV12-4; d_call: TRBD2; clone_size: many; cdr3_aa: CASSFSGLAGAQGETQYF; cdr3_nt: TGTGCCAGCAGTTTTTCGGGACTAGCGGGAGCCCAAGGGGAGACCCAGTACTTC
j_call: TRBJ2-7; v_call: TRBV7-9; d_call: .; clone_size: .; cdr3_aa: CASSFGPYEQYF; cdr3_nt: TGTGCCAGCAGCTTCGGACCGTACGAGCAGTACTTC
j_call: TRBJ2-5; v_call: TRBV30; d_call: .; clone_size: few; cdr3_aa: CAWSVSPGGETQYF; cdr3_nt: TGTGCCTGGAGTGTATCGCCAGGTGGAGAGACCCAGTACTTC
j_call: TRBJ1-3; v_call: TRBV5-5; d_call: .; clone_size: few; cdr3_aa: CASSFFSGNTIYF; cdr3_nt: TGTGCCAGCAGCTTTTTCTCTGGAAACACCATATATTTT
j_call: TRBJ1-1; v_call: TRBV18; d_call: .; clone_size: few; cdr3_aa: CASSPRQGLTEAFF; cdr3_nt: TGTGCCAGCTCACCACGGCAGGGTCTGACTGAAGCTTTCTTT
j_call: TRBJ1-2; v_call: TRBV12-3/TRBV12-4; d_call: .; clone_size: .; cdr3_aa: CTSSSSTNYGYTF; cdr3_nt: TGTACCAGCAGTTCCTCCACTAACTATGGCTACACCTTC
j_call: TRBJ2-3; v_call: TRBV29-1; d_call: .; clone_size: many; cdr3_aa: CSVEGQYTDTQYF; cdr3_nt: TGCAGCGTTGAAGGACAGTACACAGATACGCAGTATTTT
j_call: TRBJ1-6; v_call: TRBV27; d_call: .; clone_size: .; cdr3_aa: CASSHRDNNSPLHF; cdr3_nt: TGTGCCAGCAGTCACCGGGATAATAATTCACCCCTCCACTTT
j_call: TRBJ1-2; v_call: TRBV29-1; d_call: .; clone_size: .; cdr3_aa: CSVRASSGDGYTF; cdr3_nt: TGCAGCGTTAGGGCCTCGTCGGGGGATGGCTACACCTTC
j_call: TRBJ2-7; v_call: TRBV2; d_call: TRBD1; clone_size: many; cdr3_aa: CASNPQYRGVPYEQYF; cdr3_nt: TGTGCCAGCAATCCCCAATACAGGGGTGTCCCCTACGAGCAGTACTTC
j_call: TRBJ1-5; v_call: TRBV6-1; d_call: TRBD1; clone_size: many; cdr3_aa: CASSQGVWSNQPQHF; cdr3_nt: TGTGCCAGCAGCCAGGGGGTTTGGAGCAATCAGCCCCAGCATTTT
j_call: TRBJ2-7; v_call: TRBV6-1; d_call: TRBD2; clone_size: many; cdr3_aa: CARHHRPGLGHYEQYF; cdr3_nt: TGTGCCAGACACCACAGACCGGGACTAGGCCACTACGAGCAGTACTTC
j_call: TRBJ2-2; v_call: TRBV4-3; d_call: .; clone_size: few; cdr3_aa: CASRSGVNTGELFF; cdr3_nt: TGCGCCAGCAGGAGTGGGGTGAACACCGGGGAGCTGTTTTTT
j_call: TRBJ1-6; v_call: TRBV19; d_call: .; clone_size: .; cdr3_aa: CASSGSGPTSGSPLHF; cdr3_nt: TGTGCCAGTAGTGGTTCGGGGCCGACCAGCGGGTCACCCCTCCACTTT
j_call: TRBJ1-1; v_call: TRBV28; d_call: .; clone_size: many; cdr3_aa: CASSDSQGNTEAFF; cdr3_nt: TGTGCCAGCAGTGATTCACAGGGGAACACTGAAGCTTTCTTT
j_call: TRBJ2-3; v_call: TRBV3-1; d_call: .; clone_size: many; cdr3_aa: CASSRRGSPDTQYF; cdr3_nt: TGTGCCAGCAGCCGTCGGGGATCACCAGATACGCAGTATTTT
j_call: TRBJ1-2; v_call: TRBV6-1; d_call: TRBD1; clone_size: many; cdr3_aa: CASRGQRNYGYTF; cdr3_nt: TGTGCCAGCAGGGGACAGCGTAACTATGGCTACACCTTC
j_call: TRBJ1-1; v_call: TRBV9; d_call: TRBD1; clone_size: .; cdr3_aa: CASSVEAGGLGEAFF; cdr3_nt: TGTGCCAGCAGCGTAGAGGCAGGGGGGTTAGGAGAAGCTTTCTTT
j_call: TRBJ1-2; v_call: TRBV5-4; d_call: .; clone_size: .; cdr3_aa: CASSLGRNSGLYGYTF; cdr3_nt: TGTGCCAGCAGCTTGGGCCGGAACAGCGGACTGTATGGCTACACCTTC
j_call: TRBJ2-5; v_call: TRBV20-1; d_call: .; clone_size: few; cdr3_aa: CSARVGARTETQYF; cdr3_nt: TGCAGTGCTAGGGTGGGGGCTCGTACCGAGACCCAGTACTTC
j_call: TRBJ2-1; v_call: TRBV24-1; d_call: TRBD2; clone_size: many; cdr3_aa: CATSDLLAGVGNEQFF; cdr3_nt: TGTGCCACCAGTGATTTGCTTGCGGGAGTCGGCAATGAGCAGTTCTTC
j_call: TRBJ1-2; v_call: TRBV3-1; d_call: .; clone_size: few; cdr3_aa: CASSQRGLGKEKDGYTF; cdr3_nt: TGTGCCAGCAGCCAAAGAGGTTTGGGCAAGGAAAAGGATGGCTACACCTTC
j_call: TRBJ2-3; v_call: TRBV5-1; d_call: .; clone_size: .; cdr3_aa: CASSLRGGLSTDTQYF; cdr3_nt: TGCGCCAGCAGCTTGCGAGGGGGACTTAGCACAGATACGCAGTATTTT
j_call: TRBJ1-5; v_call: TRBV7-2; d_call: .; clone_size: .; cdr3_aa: CASSLGGVSNQPQHF; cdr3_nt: TGTGCCAGCAGCTTAGGCGGGGTTAGCAATCAGCCCCAGCATTTT
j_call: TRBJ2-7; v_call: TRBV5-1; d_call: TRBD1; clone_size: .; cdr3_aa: CTSSGQGVDEQYF; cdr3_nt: TGCACCAGCAGCGGACAGGGGGTGGACGAGCAGTACTTC